The 25 T cell receptor beta chains below were found in one sample sequenced in a study of blood T cell repertoires in COVID-19. Assay used: immunoSEQ multiplex PCR; TCRdb lists only in-frame clones, some missing. The sample holds 350,000 to 450,000 clones, 89% seen once. The specimen was peripheral blood. The origin of the receptors is a man aged 40-49 years with acute or convalescent COVID-19.

The chain recombines TRBV30 with TRBJ1-5; 8 positions agree with TRBD1. CDR1 GTSNPN and CDR2 SVGIG come from the germline V gene (reference sequence). With 5 bases clipped from V and 7 bases from J, the junction kept 7 bases outside the gene matches. The CDR3 runs 13 residues. The CDR3 DNA sequence: TGTGCCTGGGCAGGGGGCGAGGGGCAGCCCCAGCATTTT. Residues: CAWAGGEGQPQHF.

V gene TRBV12-3 or TRBV12-4 combines with J gene TRBJ1-2; D gene ambiguous. The ends were cut back, 7 bases at V and 7 bases at J, with 10 bases in the middle. The CDR3 is 11 residues long. The CDR3 bases are TGTGCCAGCACCGCGGTGTCTGGCTACACCTTC. Protein product: CASTAVSGYTF.

The V call is TRBV7-3, the J call TRBJ2-1; 10 bases align to TRBD2. This CDR3 region has 15 residues. J lost 6 bases, V lost 5 bases, and 7 bases had no gene match. CDR1 and CDR2 from the germline V gene are SGHTA and FQGTGA. In nucleotides, the CDR3 is TGTGCCAGCAGCCTCCCACTAGCGGGACTCAATGAGCAGTTCTTC. This translates into CASSLPLAGLNEQFF.

The chain recombines TRBV24-1 with TRBJ2-1, with 10 positions matching TRBD2. Germline-derived CDR1 and CDR2 are KGHDR and SFDVKD. J was trimmed by 3 bases and V by 7 bases; bases with no gene match: 2. The CDR3 consists of 14 residues. This CDR3 reads CATRASGGYNEQFF. Here the CDR3 DNA reads TGTGCCACCAGGGCTAGCGGGGGCTACAATGAGCAGTTCTTC.

The chain combines TRBV27 with TRBJ2-7; 7 nucleotides line up with TRBD2. The CDR3 has 17 amino acids. Germline V CDR1 and CDR2: MNHEY, SMNVEV (reference sequence). Losses at the gene ends were 2 bases for V and 2 bases for J; bases not matched to a gene: 12. The CDR3 bases are TGTGCCAGCAGTTTAAAGGGGCCTAGCGGAGGCGCCTACGAGCAGTACTTC. Amino acid sequence: CASSLKGPSGGAYEQYF.

The chain couples TRBV19 to TRBJ2-2, with 10 bases lining up with TRBD2. The CDR3 has 16 residues. The ends lost 10 bases at V and 5 bases at J; junction bases unmatched: 13. The germline V gene has CDR1 LNHDA and CDR2 SQIVND (reference sequence). The DNA for the CDR3 is TGTGCCACTAGGGGGCTAGCGGGAGCCAGGACCGGGGAGCTGTTTTTT. Its protein is CATRGLAGARTGELFF.

The J gene is TRBJ2-2, the V gene TRBV3-1 (or the pseudogene TRBV3-2); 9 bases map to TRBD2. V shed 4 bases, J shed 4 bases, and the junction held 13 bases outside the gene matches. The CDR3 runs 18 residues. CDR1 and CDR2 from the germline V gene are LGHDT and YNNKEL (reference sequence). CDR3 region: CASSRPLLAGLSTGELFF. CDR3 nucleotide sequence: TGTGCCAGCAGCCGACCCCTCCTAGCGGGGCTTTCCACCGGGGAGCTGTTTTTT.

This clone has just one count. The rearrangement uses TRBV7-9 and TRBJ2-7; maybe TRBD2 (6 bases). This CDR3 is 15 amino acids long. Trimming stripped 1 base from V and 3 bases from J, with 13 bases between. Germline CDR1 is SEHNR and CDR2 is FQNEAQ (reference sequence). Here the CDR3 reads CASSLVEGPDYEQYF. DNA of the CDR3: TGTGCCAGCAGCTTAGTGGAGGGCCCCGACTACGAGCAGTACTTC.

This clone has only a few counts. The gene calls are TRBV5-1 and TRBJ2-3; D perhaps matches TRBD2 (5 bases). Trimming stripped 4 bases from V and 1 base from J, with 7 bases between. The V gene's germline CDR1 is SGHRS and CDR2 YFSETQ. CDR3 length: 13 residues. The CDR3 here is CASSLRGTDTQYF. DNA for the CDR3: TGCGCCAGCAGCCTGCGGGGCACAGATACGCAGTATTTT.

The chain combines TRBV6-5 with TRBJ1-6; D is unresolved. Germline V gene sequence: CDR1 MNHEY, CDR2 SVGAGI. Trimming pared 0 bases from V and 7 bases from J, leaving 4 bases between. The CDR3 covers 13 residues. The chain's CDR3 is CASSYSGNSPLHF. DNA of the CDR3: TGTGCCAGCAGTTACTCCGGGAATTCACCCCTCCACTTT.

This chain connects TRBV7-9 to TRBJ2-7; D call uncertain. Trimming stripped 4 bases from V and 3 bases from J, with 16 bases between. Germline V gene lookup returns CDR1 SEHNR and CDR2 FQNEAQ (reference sequence). The CDR3 covers 15 residues. CDR3: CASSSWSTENYEQYF. The CDR3 nucleotides are TGTGCCAGCAGCTCCTGGTCTACCGAGAACTACGAGCAGTACTTC.

The rearrangement joins TRBV19 to TRBJ1-1; D possibly corresponds to TRBD1 (5 bases). CDR1 is LNHDA, CDR2 SQIVND, per germline (reference sequence). The CDR3 has 14 residues. V lost 4 bases and J lost 0, with 9 bases in between. In DNA form, the CDR3 reads TGTGCCAGTAGTACAACAGGTATGAACACTGAAGCTTTCTTT. Protein sequence: CASSTTGMNTEAFF.

The chain links TRBV15 to TRBJ2-7; D perhaps matches TRBD2 (6 bases). CDR3 size: 16 residues. Trimming took 4 bases from V and 4 from J, leaving 20 bases between them. CDR1 LNHNV and CDR2 YYDKDF come from the germline V gene (reference sequence). The CDR3 region is CATSKKLAVIRYEQYF. The CDR3 coding sequence is TGTGCCACCAGCAAGAAGTTAGCGGTTATAAGGTACGAGCAGTACTTC.

J is TRBJ2-1 and V is TRBV28, with TRBD2 identical over 7 bases. This CDR3 comprises 11 residues. Germline CDR1 is MDHEN and CDR2 is SYDVKM. The ends lost 5 bases at V and 10 bases at J; junction bases unmatched: 2. The CDR3 DNA reads as TGTGCCAGCAGTGTGGGGGGGGAGCAGTTCTTC. This sequence encodes CASSVGGEQFF.

The chain combines TRBV7-6 with TRBJ2-1; 7 positions match TRBD1. The V gene's germline CDR1 is SGHVS and CDR2 FNYEAQ. The CDR3 loop spans 15 amino acids. V was pared by 5 bases and J by 7 bases, with 11 bases of the junction left unmatched. CDR3 bases: TGTGCCAGCAGCGTCCGAGGGGGCATGAGTAATGAGCAGTTCTTC. Translation gives CASSVRGGMSNEQFF.

The chain employs TRBV10-3 and TRBJ1-2; D may be TRBD1 (5 bases). V was trimmed by 3 bases and J by 2 bases, leaving 13 bases between them. Germline CDR1 ENHRY, CDR2 SYGVKD. The CDR3 has 15 amino acids. CDR3 in DNA: TGTGCCATCAGTGACGGGGGTGTAGAGAACTATGGCTACACCTTC. This gives the protein CAISDGGVENYGYTF.

This rearrangement joins TRBV19 to TRBJ1-5; 7 nucleotides match TRBD1. Germline V lookup: CDR1 LNHDA, CDR2 SQIVND (reference sequence). Germline trimming cut 8 bases from V and 6 bases from J; bases unmatched to any gene: 7. The CDR3 length is 13 residues. The CDR3 loop is CASRRGLSQPQHF. CDR3 sequence (DNA): TGTGCCAGTCGCAGGGGGTTAAGTCAGCCCCAGCATTTT.

The gene calls are TRBV5-1 and TRBJ1-4; 11 bases line up with TRBD1. V was clipped by 0 bases and J by 7 bases; unmatched bases: 2. Per germline, CDR1 SGHRS and CDR2 YFSETQ. This CDR3 has 15 amino acids. CDR3 region: CASSLVGTGGEKLFF. In nucleotides, the CDR3 is TGCGCCAGCAGCTTGGTTGGGACAGGGGGTGAAAAACTGTTTTTT.

The V gene is TRBV3-1 (or the pseudogene TRBV3-2), the J gene TRBJ2-5; 10 positions match TRBD2. Unmatched junction bases numbered 14, after V lost 0 bases and J lost 4 bases. From germline, CDR1 is LGHDT and CDR2 YNNKEL (reference sequence). This CDR3 comprises 19 residues. The CDR3 region has the DNA TGTGCCAGCAGCCAAGATCTGTCTAGCGGGGGAGGTTTAGGAGAGACCCAGTACTTC. This encodes CASSQDLSSGGGLGETQYF.

The V call is TRBV7-9, the J call TRBJ1-4; 9 bases line up with TRBD1. Per germline, CDR1 SEHNR and CDR2 FQNEAQ (reference sequence). V shed 5 bases and J 11 bases; nucleotides not matched to a gene: 15. This CDR3 is 16 amino acids long. The CDR3 protein is CASSPKGGQGLRKLFF. DNA for the CDR3: TGTGCCAGCAGCCCGAAAGGGGGACAGGGATTGCGGAAACTGTTTTTT. Full variable domain (remainder filled in from reference TRBV7-9 and TRBJ1-4): DTGVSQNPRHKITKRGQNVTFRCDPISEHNRLYWYRQTLGQGPEFLTYFQNEAQLEKSRLLSDRFSAERPKGSFSTLEIQRTEQGDSAMYLCASSPKGGQGLRKLFFGSGTQLSVL.

On this clone itself: Other DNA sequences in this sample translate to the same CDR3. The chain recombines TRBV19 with TRBJ2-7; 9 positions match TRBD1. From germline, CDR1 is LNHDA and CDR2 SQIVND (reference sequence). Germline trimming cut 4 bases from V and 4 bases from J; bases unmatched to any gene: 2. This CDR3 is 13 amino acids long. In DNA, the CDR3 is TGTGCCAGTAGTAGGGACAGGGAGTACGAGCAGTACTTC. This sequence encodes CASSRDREYEQYF. The whole variable domain, remainder taken from reference TRBV19 and TRBJ2-7, is DGGITQSPKYLFRKEGQNVTLSCEQNLNHDAMYWYRQDPGQGLRLIYYSQIVNDFQKGDIAEGYSVSREKKESFPLTVTSAQKNPTAFYLCASSRDREYEQYFGPGTRLTVT.

The chain couples TRBV9 to TRBJ2-5; possible D gene TRBD2, 6 bases. V lost 2 bases and J 4 bases, leaving 15 bases between the germline ends. Germline loops: CDR1 SGDLS, CDR2 YYNGEE. The CDR3 totals 15 residues. This CDR3 is CASSVAGRRGETQYF. CDR3 DNA: TGTGCCAGCAGCGTCGCGGGAAGGCGAGGAGAGACCCAGTACTTC. Based on the CDR3 plus reference TRBV9 and TRBJ2-5, the full variable domain is DSGVTQTPKHLITATGQRVTLRCSPRSGDLSVYWYQQSLDQGLQFLIQYYNGEERAKGNILERFSAQQFPDLHSELNLSSLELGDSALYFCASSVAGRRGETQYFGPGTRLLVL.

V gene TRBV5-3 combines with J gene TRBJ2-7; D is possibly TRBD2 (6 bases). TRBV5-3 is labeled an ORF, and its function is uncertain. This CDR3 has 11 residues. Trimming cost V 5 bases and J 9 bases, with 12 bases left between them. As DNA, the CDR3 is TGTGCCAGAAGACCGGAGGGCAGGCAGTACTTC. Amino acids: CARRPEGRQYF.

The CDR3 region is CAWSEGLTSYEQYF. Here the CDR3 DNA reads TGTGCCTGGAGTGAGGGGTTGACGTCCTACGAGCAGTACTTC. The chain links TRBV30 to TRBJ2-7, with D tentatively TRBD1 (5 bases). This CDR3 is 14 amino acids long. Germline V gene sequence: CDR1 GTSNPN, CDR2 SVGIG (reference sequence). The V gene lost 1 base and the J gene lost 1 base, with 11 bases spanning the gap.

This sequence joins TRBV4-3 and TRBJ1-6; D is unclear. The V and J ends lost 3 bases and 6 bases respectively, with 9 bases between them. CDR3 length: 14 residues. Germline V gives CDR1 LGHNA, CDR2 YSLEER. CDR3 sequence (DNA): TGCGCCAGCAGCCAGGAGATTATTAATTCACCCCTCCACTTT. Protein sequence: CASSQEIINSPLHF.